Listed below are T cell receptor beta chains from one sample, sequenced in a study of cytomegalovirus exposure and HLA in healthy donors. Measured with immunoSEQ multiplex PCR; TCRdb has only the in-frame clones, and not every one. The sample holds 150,000 to 200,000 clones, around nine tenths seen once. Sequenced material: PBMCs. These receptors came from a man aged 18 to 29 in good health and CMV-seropositive. CDR3s include the opening cysteine and the closing phenylalanine or tryptophan. The order of the fields is V gene, CDR3 protein.

TRBV27 CASSLGHTGQENGYTF
TRBV7-3 CASSLEAGMDTQYF
TRBV15 CATSRSWGAGELFF
TRBV5-1 CASRLWGDTEAFF
TRBV30 CAWSGGGALGEQFF
TRBV5-4 CASSSPQSGPYEQYF
TRBV9 CASSSQGADYGHTF
TRBV7-2 CASSKTSGSGEQYF
TRBV6-1 CASKRTGVSGNIQYF
TRBV19 CASSTWVPDTTNEKLFF
TRBV4-2 CASSQEDVRTGSTDTQYF
TRBV19 CASSIDAGHYGYTF
TRBV29-1 CSVEDRGAGNSYGYTF
TRBV28 CASSTTDRGFQPQHF
TRBV5-5 CASSFVTVREQYF
TRBV28 CASSSPGTGSYEQYF
TRBV4-1 CASSQGVARELAKNIQYF
TRBV2 CARGGRETSYEQYF
TRBV4-2 CASSQLAGAREQFF
TRBV7-2 CASSYAQGASTEAFF
TRBV29-1 CSGGRLAHYNEQFF
TRBV11-2 CASSPLAGRGYGYTF
TRBV29-1 CSVEGTESYNVLTF
TRBV18 CASSQGSSYEQYF